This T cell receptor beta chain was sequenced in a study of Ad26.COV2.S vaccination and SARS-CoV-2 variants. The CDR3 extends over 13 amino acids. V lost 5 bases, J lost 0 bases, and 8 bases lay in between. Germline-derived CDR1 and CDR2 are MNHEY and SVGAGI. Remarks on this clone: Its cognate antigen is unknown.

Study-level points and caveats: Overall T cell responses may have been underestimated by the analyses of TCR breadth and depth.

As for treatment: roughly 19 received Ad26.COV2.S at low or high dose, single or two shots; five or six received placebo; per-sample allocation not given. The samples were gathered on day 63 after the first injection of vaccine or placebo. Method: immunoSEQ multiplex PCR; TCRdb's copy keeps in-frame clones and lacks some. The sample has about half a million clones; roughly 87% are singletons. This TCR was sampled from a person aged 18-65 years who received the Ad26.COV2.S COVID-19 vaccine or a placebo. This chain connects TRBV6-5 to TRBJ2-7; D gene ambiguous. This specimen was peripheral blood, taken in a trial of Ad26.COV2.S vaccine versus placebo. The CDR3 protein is CASSRTPSYEQYF. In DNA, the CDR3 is TGTGCCAGCAGTCGCACCCCCTCCTACGAGCAGTACTTC.